This entry is about one T cell receptor (beta chain). Its antigen is not identified. This record comes from a study of graft-versus-host responses after intestinal transplantation. For the study at large: All recipients were transplanted with multivisceral, liver-intestinal, or isolated intestinal grafts. Overall study findings and caveats: GvH clones were found in recipient marrow; some appeared first in ileum or blood.

This CDR3 has 13 amino acids. The germline V and J ends were trimmed by 1 base and 7 bases, with 10 bases remaining between them. From germline, CDR1 is LNHDA and CDR2 SQIVND (reference sequence). TCRdb's copy holds only in-frame clones and misses some; the assay was immunoSEQ multiplex PCR. Of 40,000 to 45,000 clones in the sample, approximately 95% were seen once. The sequence came from a human donor who was the organ donor for an intestinal transplant. J is TRBJ1-1 and V is TRBV19, with a possible D match to TRBD1 (5 bases). Sequencing was performed on unstimulated CD8+ T cells sorted from spleen or lymph node cells, taken before transplant. This CDR3 reads CASSIGIRGEAFF. CDR3 DNA: TGTGCCAGTAGTATAGGGATTAGGGGTGAAGCTTTCTTT.